Listed below are T cell receptor beta chains from one sample, sequenced in a study of blood T cell repertoires in COVID-19. Assay: immunoSEQ multiplex PCR; the TCRdb copy retains only in-frame clones and omits some. The repertoire holds approximately 240,000 clones, with under 85% as singletons. The sequencing sample was made of peripheral blood. The receptors were sampled from a middle-aged woman with active or convalescent COVID-19. Both conserved end residues are part of each CDR3. A D gene is named only where the DNA matches it firmly.

V: TRBV11-2; D: .; J: TRBJ1-6; CDR3: CASSQRAGENSPLHF
V: TRBV19; D: .; J: TRBJ1-6; CDR3: CASSIGNGTGGRRDSPLHF
V: TRBV5-1; D: .; J: TRBJ2-1; CDR3: CASSSARGRYNEQFF
V: TRBV12-5; D: TRBD2; J: TRBJ2-3; CDR3: CASAPGDSGPTDTQYF
V: TRBV3-1/TRBV3-2; D: .; J: TRBJ2-1; CDR3: CASSPSPQRSEQFF
V: TRBV19; D: TRBD1; J: TRBJ1-2; CDR3: CAIFVGQARYGYTF
V: TRBV4-2; D: .; J: TRBJ2-7; CDR3: CASSRTVSYEQYF
V: TRBV18; D: .; J: TRBJ2-1; CDR3: CASSPRNNEQFF
V: TRBV6-6; D: TRBD1; J: TRBJ1-1; CDR3: CASRSDRANEAFF
V: TRBV6-5; D: TRBD1; J: TRBJ2-2; CDR3: CASIQQGARTGELFF
V: TRBV2; D: TRBD1; J: TRBJ1-2; CDR3: CASSDDRGTSYTF
V: TRBV7-3; D: TRBD2; J: TRBJ2-3; CDR3: CASSFTSGGSSTDTQYF
V: TRBV11-3; D: .; J: TRBJ2-1; CDR3: CASSPFRGAEYNEQFF
V: TRBV7-9; D: .; J: TRBJ1-6; CDR3: CASSLPGGSSYNSPLHF
V: TRBV27; D: .; J: TRBJ1-5; CDR3: CASSNSNQPQHF
V: TRBV5-4; D: TRBD1; J: TRBJ1-1; CDR3: CASRLPGQGAQDTEAFF
V: TRBV7-9; D: TRBD1; J: TRBJ1-3; CDR3: CASSGTGTGNTIYF
V: TRBV3-1/TRBV3-2; D: TRBD2; J: TRBJ2-1; CDR3: CASSQPRGTNYNEQFF
V: TRBV6-5; D: .; J: TRBJ2-1; CDR3: CASSPGRGGHNEQFF
V: TRBV7-9; D: .; J: TRBJ2-2; CDR3: CASSSSLALRELFF
V: TRBV9; D: .; J: TRBJ2-5; CDR3: CASSVATGPQETQYF
V: TRBV9; D: .; J: TRBJ1-1; CDR3: CASSVEDRTVEAFF
V: TRBV12-5; D: .; J: TRBJ1-5; CDR3: CASSLAGQNSNQPQHF
V: TRBV6-1; D: TRBD2; J: TRBJ2-6; CDR3: CASSDLRGGLRYGANVLTF
V: TRBV5-6; D: .; J: TRBJ2-7; CDR3: CASSRWGGRGSSYEQYF
V: TRBV9; D: .; J: TRBJ1-2; CDR3: CASSVGQDYYGYTF